The source of this T cell receptor beta chain is a study of blood T cell repertoires in COVID-19. CDR3 size: 13 residues. Trimming shortened V by 6 bases and J by 4 bases, and 14 bases separated the two germline ends. Germline CDR1 is SGHDT and CDR2 is YYEEEE. The data were produced by immunoSEQ multiplex PCR, yet TCRdb's version contains in-frame clones alone and is incomplete. The sample contains some 230,000 clones, 75% to 85% of which appear only once. The receptor comes from a woman in her forties or fifties with acute or convalescent COVID-19. This chain links TRBV5-6 with TRBJ2-7; D remains unclear. The sequencing sample was made of peripheral blood. The CDR3 DNA reads as TGTGCCAGCAACCACGCAACAGCATACGAGCAGTACTTC. It specifies CASNHATAYEQYF.